This T cell receptor beta chain was identified in a study of cytomegalovirus exposure and HLA in healthy donors. Study-level points and caveats: According to an earlier analysis, most TCR beta V segments yielded productive rearrangements about 87% or about 30% of the time. TCR beta V- and J-gene trimming was later associated with a missense DCLRE1C variant. A list of around 160 TCR beta chains associated with cytomegalovirus was given.

The PCR employed 60 Vbeta primers together with 13 Jbeta primers. Clones were sequenced by immunoSEQ multiplex PCR, and TCRdb holds only the in-frame ones, with some missing. The table records 170,000 or so clones, 84% of them present only once. The CDR3 is made up of 14 amino acids. Trimming shortened V by 6 bases and J by 0 bases, and 11 bases separated the two germline ends. Germline V gives CDR1 MNHNS, CDR2 SASEGT. In its sample, this clone was seen once. What it recognizes is unknown. The V gene is TRBV6-1, the J gene TRBJ1-1; D perhaps matches TRBD1 (6 bases). The sequenced sample was PBMCs. This TCR derives from a boy aged 2 to 10 in good health and CMV-seronegative. In DNA form, the CDR3 reads TGTGCCAGCAGCCCCGGACAGATGAACACTGAAGCTTTCTTT. Protein sequence: CASSPGQMNTEAFF.